This T cell receptor beta chain was sequenced in a study of blood T cell repertoires in COVID-19. Whole-study context: Spain, Italy and the United States supplied samples that represented acute and convalescent COVID-19. T cells, B-cell-depleted T cells, or PBMCs provided the cDNA or gDNA that served as material.

Per the germline V gene, CDR1 is MDHEN and CDR2 is SYDVKM. CDR3 size: 15 residues. V shed 6 bases, J shed 4 bases, and the junction held 8 bases outside the gene matches. Original handling: Estimation of nucleated cell counts was performed using reference gene primer amplification. Libraries were prepared by immunoSEQ multiplex PCR; TCRdb keeps only in-frame clonotypes and omits some of them. That table is the source of V, J and clone size, and D and trimming were worked out from the DNA. The sample holds tens of thousands of clones, around 81% seen once. V gene TRBV28 combines with J gene TRBJ2-2, with 7 bases fitting TRBD1. This clonotype was obtained from an older woman with active or convalescent COVID-19. The sample taken for sequencing was peripheral blood. In nucleotides, the CDR3 is TGTGCCAGCAGCAAACCAACAGGGGTCACCGGGGAGCTGTTTTTT. Residues: CASSKPTGVTGELFF.